The present T cell receptor (beta chain) was sequenced within a study of CD8 T cell repertoires and HIV-1 epitope variants. As for the study in general: T cells were stimulated with Twenty-five Gag and Nef peptides separately. An uncultured baseline aliquot held 1M T cells. Findings and caveats of the study: This assay reports beta chains of antigen-expanded cells, not T cell function.

A word on this clone: No antigen is known for it.

On the immunoSEQ platform, TCR beta CDR3s were sequenced at survey depth. The protocol was immunoSEQ multiplex PCR, while the TCRdb copy is restricted to in-frame clones and leaves out a portion. The sample records fewer than 7,000 clones, 65% being singletons. The germline V and J ends were trimmed by 5 bases and 4 bases, with 8 bases remaining between them. The CDR3 loop spans 13 amino acids. CDR1 and CDR2 from the germline V gene are SNHLY and FYNNEI. This chain connects TRBV2 to TRBJ2-2; no clear D gene. The source of this sequence is a male donor with HIV. Sequencing used cultured CD8+ T cells derived from PBMCs. The CDR3 nucleotides are TGTGCCAGCAGTTGGACGGGCACCGGGGAGCTGTTTTTT. Its protein product is CASSWTGTGELFF.